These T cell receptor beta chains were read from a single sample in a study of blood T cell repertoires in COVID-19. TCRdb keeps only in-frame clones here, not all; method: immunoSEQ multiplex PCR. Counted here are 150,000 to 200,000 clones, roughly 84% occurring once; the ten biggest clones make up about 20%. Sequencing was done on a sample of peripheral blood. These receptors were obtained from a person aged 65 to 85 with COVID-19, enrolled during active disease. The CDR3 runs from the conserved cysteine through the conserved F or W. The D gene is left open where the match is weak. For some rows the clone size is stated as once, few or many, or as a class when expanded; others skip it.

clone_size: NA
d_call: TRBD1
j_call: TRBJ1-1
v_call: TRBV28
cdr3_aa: CASSLYRGVNTEAFF
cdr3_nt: TGTGCCAGCAGTTTATACAGGGGGGTGAACACTGAAGCTTTCTTT

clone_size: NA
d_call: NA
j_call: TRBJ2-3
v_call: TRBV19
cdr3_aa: CASRDWRAEGTDTQYF
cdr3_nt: TGTGCCTCCAGGGACTGGAGGGCCGAGGGTACAGATACGCAGTATTTT

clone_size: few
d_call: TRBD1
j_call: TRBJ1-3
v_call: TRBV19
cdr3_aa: CASSIKGQGTISGNTIYF
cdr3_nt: TGTGCCAGTAGTATAAAGGGACAGGGGACAATCTCTGGAAACACCATATATTTT

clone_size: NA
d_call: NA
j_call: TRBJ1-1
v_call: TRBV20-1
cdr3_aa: CSASWGRGTEAFF
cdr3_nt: TGCAGTGCTAGTTGGGGGCGCGGCACTGAAGCTTTCTTT

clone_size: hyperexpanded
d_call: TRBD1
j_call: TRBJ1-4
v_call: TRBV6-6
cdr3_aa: CASSYADRGNEKLFF
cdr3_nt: TGTGCCAGCAGTTACGCGGACAGGGGGAATGAAAAACTGTTTTTT

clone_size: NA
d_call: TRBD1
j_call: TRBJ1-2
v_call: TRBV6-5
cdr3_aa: CASSYSLQGAGYTF
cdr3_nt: TGTGCCAGCAGTTACTCACTACAGGGGGCGGGTTACACCTTC

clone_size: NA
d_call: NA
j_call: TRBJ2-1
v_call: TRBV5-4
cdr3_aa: CASSPAGIVLYNEQFF
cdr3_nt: TGTGCCAGCAGCCCCGCGGGGATTGTTTTGTACAATGAGCAGTTCTTC

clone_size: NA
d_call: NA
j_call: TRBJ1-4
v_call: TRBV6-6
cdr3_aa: CASSLGPRGAEKLFF
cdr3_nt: TGTGCCAGCAGTTTGGGGCCTAGAGGAGCTGAAAAACTGTTTTTT

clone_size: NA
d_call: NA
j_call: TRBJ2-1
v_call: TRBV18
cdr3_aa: CASSSKDSGEQFF
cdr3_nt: TGTGCCAGCTCATCGAAAGACTCGGGTGAGCAGTTCTTC

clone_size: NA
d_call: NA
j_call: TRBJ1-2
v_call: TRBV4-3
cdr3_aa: CASSQESDRRGYTF
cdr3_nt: TGCGCCAGCAGCCAAGAGTCAGACAGGCGAGGCTACACCTTC

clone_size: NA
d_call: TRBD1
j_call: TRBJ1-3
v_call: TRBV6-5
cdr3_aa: CASRPDRATGNTIYF
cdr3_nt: TGTGCCAGCAGGCCTGACAGGGCGACTGGAAACACCATATATTTT

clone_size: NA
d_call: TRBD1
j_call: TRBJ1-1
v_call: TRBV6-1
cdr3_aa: CASSEENGTGRLGGRIKPEAFF
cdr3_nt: TGTGCCAGCAGTGAAGAGAACGGGACAGGGAGATTGGGAGGTCGCATTAAGCCTGAAGCTTTCTTT

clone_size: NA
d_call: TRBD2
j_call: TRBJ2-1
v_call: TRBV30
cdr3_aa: CAWSPFGTRSEQFF
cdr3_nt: TGTGCCTGGAGCCCTTTCGGGACTAGAAGCGAGCAGTTCTTC

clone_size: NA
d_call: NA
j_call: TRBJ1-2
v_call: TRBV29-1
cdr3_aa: CSVESRVSGYTF
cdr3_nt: TGCAGCGTTGAGTCCAGGGTCTCCGGCTACACCTTC

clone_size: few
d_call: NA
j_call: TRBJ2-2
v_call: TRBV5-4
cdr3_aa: CASSLAGRANTGELFF
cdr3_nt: TGTGCCAGCAGCTTGGCTGGCAGGGCCAACACCGGGGAGCTGTTTTTT

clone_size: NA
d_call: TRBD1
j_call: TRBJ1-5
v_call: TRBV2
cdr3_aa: CASSETGGNNQPQHF
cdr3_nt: TGTGCCAGCAGCGAGACAGGGGGCAACAATCAGCCCCAGCATTTT

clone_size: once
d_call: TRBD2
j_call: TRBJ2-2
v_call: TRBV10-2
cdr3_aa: CASRDVKRGVNTGELFF
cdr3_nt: TGCGCCAGCAGAGATGTTAAGCGGGGGGTGAACACCGGGGAGCTGTTTTTT

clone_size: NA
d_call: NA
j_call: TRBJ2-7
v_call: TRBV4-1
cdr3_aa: CASSYRYPRGEYYEQYF
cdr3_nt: TGCGCCAGCAGCTACAGATACCCTCGGGGAGAGTACTACGAGCAGTACTTC

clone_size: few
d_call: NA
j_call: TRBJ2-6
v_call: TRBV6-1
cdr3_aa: CASSARQSSGANVLTF
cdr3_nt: TGTGCCAGCAGTGCCCGACAGTCCTCTGGGGCCAACGTCCTGACTTTC

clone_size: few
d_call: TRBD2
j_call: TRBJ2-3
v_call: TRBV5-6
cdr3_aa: CASSLRTSGGYTQYF
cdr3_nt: TGTGCCAGCAGCTTGAGGACTAGCGGGGGGTATACGCAGTATTTT

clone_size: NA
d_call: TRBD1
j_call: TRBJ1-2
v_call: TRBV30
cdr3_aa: CAGGQGAGHYGYTF
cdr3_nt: TGTGCCGGGGGACAGGGGGCGGGCCACTATGGCTACACCTTC

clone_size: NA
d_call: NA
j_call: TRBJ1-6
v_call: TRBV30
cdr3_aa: CAWSVGTSNSPLHF
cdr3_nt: TGTGCCTGGAGTGTTGGTACAAGTAATTCACCCCTCCACTTT

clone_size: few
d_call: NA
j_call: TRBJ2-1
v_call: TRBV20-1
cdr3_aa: CSASLVTPYTYNEQFF
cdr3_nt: TGCAGTGCTAGTTTAGTTACCCCTTATACCTACAATGAGCAGTTCTTC

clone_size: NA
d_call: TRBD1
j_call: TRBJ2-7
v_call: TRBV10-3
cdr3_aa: CAISETLQGGQYF
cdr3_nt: TGTGCCATCAGTGAGACCCTACAGGGGGGGCAGTACTTC

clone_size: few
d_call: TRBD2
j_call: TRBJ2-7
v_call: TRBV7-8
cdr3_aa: CASSLALAGGSASYEQYF
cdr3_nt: TGTGCCAGCAGCTTAGCGCTAGCGGGGGGCAGTGCTTCCTACGAGCAGTACTTC

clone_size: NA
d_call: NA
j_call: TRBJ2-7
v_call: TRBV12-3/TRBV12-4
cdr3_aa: CASSLEAPYEQYF
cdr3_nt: TGTGCCAGCAGTTTAGAAGCACCCTACGAGCAGTACTTC

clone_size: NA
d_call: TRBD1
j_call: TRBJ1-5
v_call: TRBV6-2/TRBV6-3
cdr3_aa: CASSYMGQGASSNQPQHF
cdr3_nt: TGTGCCAGCAGTTACATGGGACAGGGGGCGTCAAGCAATCAGCCCCAGCATTTT

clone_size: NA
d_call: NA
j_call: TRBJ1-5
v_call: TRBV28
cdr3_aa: CASSPSLLQPQHF
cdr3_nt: TGTGCCAGCAGTCCGAGTTTGTTGCAGCCCCAGCATTTT

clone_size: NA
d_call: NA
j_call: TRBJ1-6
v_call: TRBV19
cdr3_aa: CASSTTNSPLHF
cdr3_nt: TGTGCCAGTAGTACGACAAATTCACCCCTCCACTTT

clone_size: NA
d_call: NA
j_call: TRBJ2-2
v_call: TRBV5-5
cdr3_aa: CASSLGLSGELFF
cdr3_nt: TGTGCCAGCAGCTTGGGACTTTCCGGGGAGCTGTTTTTT

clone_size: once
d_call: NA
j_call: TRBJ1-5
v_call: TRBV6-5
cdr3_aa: CASRPAYTDQPQHF
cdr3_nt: TGTGCCAGCAGGCCGGCCTATACAGATCAGCCCCAGCATTTT

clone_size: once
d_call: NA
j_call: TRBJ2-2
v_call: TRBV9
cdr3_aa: CASSSSGSELFF
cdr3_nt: TGTGCCAGCAGCTCATCAGGGTCGGAGCTGTTTTTT

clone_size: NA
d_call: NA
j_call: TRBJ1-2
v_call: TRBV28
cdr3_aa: CASRQTGIPYGYTF
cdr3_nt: TGTGCCAGCAGGCAAACAGGGATTCCCTATGGCTACACCTTC

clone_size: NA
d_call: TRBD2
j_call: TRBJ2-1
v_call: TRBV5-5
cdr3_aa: CASSLVVGISGAGEQFF
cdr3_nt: TGTGCCAGCAGCTTGGTCGTCGGTATTAGCGGGGCAGGTGAGCAGTTCTTC

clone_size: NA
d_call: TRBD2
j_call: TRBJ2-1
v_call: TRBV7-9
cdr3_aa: CASSLLRRRGSNNEQFF
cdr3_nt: TGTGCCAGCAGCTTATTGAGGCGGCGGGGGAGTAACAATGAGCAGTTCTTC

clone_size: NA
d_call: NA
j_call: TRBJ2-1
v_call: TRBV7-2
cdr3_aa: CASSLVWAGAGNEQFF
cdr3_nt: TGTGCCAGCAGCTTAGTATGGGCAGGTGCTGGCAATGAGCAGTTCTTC

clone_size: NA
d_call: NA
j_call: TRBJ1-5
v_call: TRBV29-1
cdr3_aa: CSVVPSGLNQPQHF
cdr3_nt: TGCAGCGTTGTTCCGAGCGGGCTTAATCAGCCCCAGCATTTT

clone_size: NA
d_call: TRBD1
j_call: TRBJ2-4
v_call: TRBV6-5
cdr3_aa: CASSNRQGSKNIQYF
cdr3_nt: TGTGCCAGCAGTAACCGACAGGGCTCCAAAAACATTCAGTACTTC

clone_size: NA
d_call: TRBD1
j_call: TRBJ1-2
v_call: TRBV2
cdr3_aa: CASSRTGLYGYTF
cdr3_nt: TGTGCCAGCAGTCGGACAGGACTCTATGGCTACACCTTC

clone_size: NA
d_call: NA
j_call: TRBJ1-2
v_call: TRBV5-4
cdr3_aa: CASSFRGAISEGYTF
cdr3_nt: TGTGCCAGCTCGTTCCGGGGGGCGATCTCGGAGGGCTACACCTTC

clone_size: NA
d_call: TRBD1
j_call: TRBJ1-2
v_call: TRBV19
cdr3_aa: CASSTARQGSFTYGYTF
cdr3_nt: TGTGCCAGTAGTACTGCCCGACAGGGGTCCTTTACCTATGGCTACACCTTC

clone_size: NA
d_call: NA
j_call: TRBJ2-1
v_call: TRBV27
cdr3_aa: CASRTIDGVYNEQFF
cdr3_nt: TGTGCCAGCAGAACGATAGACGGGGTGTACAATGAGCAGTTCTTC

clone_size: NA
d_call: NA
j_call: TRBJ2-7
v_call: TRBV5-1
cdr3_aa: CASSLPHEEQYF
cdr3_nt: TGCGCCAGCAGCTTGCCCCATGAGGAGCAGTACTTC

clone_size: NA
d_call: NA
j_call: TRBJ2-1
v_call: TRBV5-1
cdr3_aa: CASSLVGTSINEQFF
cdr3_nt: TGCGCCAGCAGCTTGGTTGGGACTTCGATCAATGAGCAGTTCTTC

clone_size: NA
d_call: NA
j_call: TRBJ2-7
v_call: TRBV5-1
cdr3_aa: CASSLASYEQYF
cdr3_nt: TGCGCCAGCAGCTTGGCATCCTACGAGCAGTACTTC

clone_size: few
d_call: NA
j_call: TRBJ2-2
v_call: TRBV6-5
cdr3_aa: CASSYVQSGGELFF
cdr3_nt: TGTGCCAGCAGTTACGTGCAGTCTGGCGGGGAGCTGTTTTTT

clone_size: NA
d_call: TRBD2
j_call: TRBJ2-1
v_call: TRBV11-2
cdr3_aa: CASSLGLASGGYNEQFF
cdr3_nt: TGTGCCAGCAGCTTAGGGTTGGCTAGCGGGGGCTACAATGAGCAGTTCTTC

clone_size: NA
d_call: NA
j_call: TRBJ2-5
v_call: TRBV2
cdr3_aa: CASSSLQETQYF
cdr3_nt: TGTGCCAGCAGTAGCCTCCAAGAGACCCAGTACTTC

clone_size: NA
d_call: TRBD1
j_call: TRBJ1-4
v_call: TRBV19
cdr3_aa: CASSITGTANEKLFF
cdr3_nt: TGTGCCAGTAGTATTACCGGGACAGCAAATGAAAAACTGTTTTTT

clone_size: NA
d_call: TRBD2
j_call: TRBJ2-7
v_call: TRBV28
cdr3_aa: CASSWEGYYEQYF
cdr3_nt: TGTGCCAGCAGTTGGGAGGGATATTATGAGCAGTACTTC

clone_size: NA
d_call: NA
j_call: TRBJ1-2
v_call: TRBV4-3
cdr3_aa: CASSQRGSLNYGYTF
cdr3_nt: TGCGCCAGCAGCCAAAGGGGCAGTTTAAACTATGGCTACACCTTC

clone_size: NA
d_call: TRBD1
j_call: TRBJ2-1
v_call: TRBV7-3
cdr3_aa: CASSPTHRGELTYNEQFF
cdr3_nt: TGTGCCAGCAGCCCGACTCACAGGGGTGAGTTGACCTACAATGAGCAGTTCTTC

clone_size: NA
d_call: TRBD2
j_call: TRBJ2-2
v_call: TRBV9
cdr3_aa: CASSSAGARNTGELFF
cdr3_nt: TGTGCCAGCAGCTCAGCGGGGGCCCGCAACACCGGGGAGCTGTTTTTT

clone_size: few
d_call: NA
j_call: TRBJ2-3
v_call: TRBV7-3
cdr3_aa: CASSQETGRTDTQYF
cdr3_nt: TGTGCCAGCAGCCAGGAAACAGGCCGCACAGATACGCAGTATTTT

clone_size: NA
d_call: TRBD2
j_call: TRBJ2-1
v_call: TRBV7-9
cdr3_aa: CASSVAGGSYNEQFF
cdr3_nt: TGTGCCAGCAGCGTAGCGGGAGGCTCCTACAATGAGCAGTTCTTC

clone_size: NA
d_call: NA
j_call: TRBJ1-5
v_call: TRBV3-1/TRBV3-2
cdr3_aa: CASSQDRGQPQHF
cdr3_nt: TGTGCCAGCAGCCAAGATCGGGGTCAGCCCCAGCATTTT

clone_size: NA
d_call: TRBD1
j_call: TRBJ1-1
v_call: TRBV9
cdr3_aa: CASSGTGGPAAFF
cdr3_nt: TGTGCCAGCAGCGGAACAGGGGGCCCTGCGGCTTTCTTT